This record looks at one T cell receptor (beta chain) sequence and its context. It has no known antigen specificity. No per-base quality is available; no much larger clone lies one base away. V is pared back by 7 bases and J by 0 bases, with 14 bases lying between the germline termini. The CDR3 holds 15 amino acids from the cysteine to the phenylalanine. The DNA shown is the 45-base CDR3, in frame from base 1. According to the germline V gene, CDR1 reads MDHEN and CDR2 reads SYDVKM. PBMCs were isolated from peripheral blood, and genomic DNA from unsorted PBMCs was used for TCR beta sequencing. The data were taken from a study (dated by TCRdb to the early 2020s). Results the study describes overall, beyond this receptor: According to the authors, more investigation is needed, including longitudinal sampling and evaluation of a control group.

Survey-level sequencing on the immunoSEQ platform was used to profile TCR beta chain repertoires. The authors' pipeline ran thus. Repertoire diversity was quantified by the inverse Simpson index, and CDR3 amino acid length spectratypes and V-J pairing frequencies were compared. TCR beta CDR3 sequences were matched against VDJdb to annotate clonotypes specific to SARS-CoV-2, CMV, influenza A and EBV. Drawn from immuneACCESS, this table holds only the in-frame rearrangements with V and J called that TCRdb kept. Clones are partly lost; checked studies trace under half to an unresolved V gene and leave the rest unexplained. The DNA was the basis for D and trimming; V, J and clone size are from that table. This sample holds 45,000 to 55,000 clones; over 85% were observed only once. Approximately 12% of the sample lies in the top ten.

The chain links TRBV28 with TRBJ2-3; the D gene is not confidently resolved. The sequenced sample was PBMCs. The clonotype comes from a man aged 35 to 55 with rheumatoid arthritis. The CDR3: CASTPRRASTDTQYF. The bases read TGTGCCAGCACCCCCCGGCGTGCTAGCACAGATACGCAGTATTTT.